This entry lists 3 T cell receptor beta chains sequenced from one sample in a study of blood T cell repertoires in COVID-19. Sequenced by immunoSEQ multiplex PCR; TCRdb stores in-frame clones only, minus some. The table records approximately 150,000 clones, around 82% of them present only once. Sequences were obtained from PBMCs or T cells enriched from blood (not recorded which). The source of these receptors is a man aged 45-65 years in a cohort exposed to, infected with or recovered from COVID-19 (not recorded which).

The V call is TRBV2, the J call TRBJ2-1, with 12 bases matching TRBD2. This CDR3 contains 14 residues. CDR1 is SNHLY, CDR2 FYNNEI, per germline. V dropped 4 bases and J dropped 5; count of bases not matched to a gene: 0. The CDR3 DNA is TGTGCCAGCAGTGGGACTAGCGGGAACAATGAGCAGTTCTTC. Its translation is CASSGTSGNNEQFF.

The V gene is TRBV5-1, the J gene TRBJ1-4, with a tentative D call TRBD1 (6 bases). The CDR3 runs to 15 residues. Germline CDR1 is SGHRS and CDR2 is YFSETQ. V was shortened by 4 bases and J by 7 bases, with 17 bases between the two germline ends. CDR3 region: CASSVTGLPGEKLFF. As DNA, the CDR3 is TGCGCCAGCAGCGTGACAGGCCTGCCCGGTGAAAAACTGTTTTTT.

The chain employs TRBV5-1 and TRBJ2-3, with 10 bases aligning to TRBD2. This CDR3 contains 16 residues. J was trimmed by 3 bases and V by 4 bases; bases with no gene match: 8. Per germline, CDR1 SGHRS and CDR2 YFSETQ. CDR3 nucleotides: TGCGCCAGCAGCCATAGCGGGGGGCCGGGGACAGATACGCAGTATTTT. The encoded protein is CASSHSGGPGTDTQYF. The variable domain in full, with the rest retrieved from reference TRBV5-1 and TRBJ2-3, is KAGVTQTPRYLIKTRGQQVTLSCSPISGHRSVSWYQQTPGQGLQFLFEYFSETQRNKGNFPGRFSGRQFSNSRSEMNVSTLELGDSALYLCASSHSGGPGTDTQYFGPGTRLTVL.